This passage covers 2 T cell receptor beta chains from one sample sequenced in a study of identical twins. TCRdb ran MiXCR on the 5' RACE reads and lists one entry per CDR3 protein. The sample lists nearly 900,000 distinct CDR3 sequences, around an eighth seen once, with about 1.6% in the top ten. Another study also made use of these data, one on yellow fever vaccine responses in identical twins.

Sequences were obtained from PBMCs. These receptors were taken from a woman under 30 in good health.

This clonotype has more than one count but fewer than ten. This chain uses TRBV5-1 with TRBJ2-3; TRBD1 is a possible D gene (6 bases). Trimming removed 6 bases from V and 0 bases from J, with 8 bases in between. The CDR3 sequence is 13 residues long. Germline V gives CDR1 SGHRS, CDR2 YFSETQ. The CDR3 here is CASTRGSTDTQYF. CDR3 coding DNA: TGCGCCAGCACTAGGGGGAGCACAGATACGCAGTATTTT.

In its sample, this clonotype was seen a few times. V gene TRBV29-1 combines with J gene TRBJ2-1, with D maybe TRBD2 (5 bases). V dropped 1 base and J dropped 5 bases, with 15 bases sitting between them. The CDR3 consists of 15 residues. Germline assignment: CDR1 SQVTM and CDR2 ANQGSEA. CDR3 nucleotide sequence: TGCAGCGTTGAAGTCGGGTGGGCTAGCAACAATGAGCAGTTCTTC. As protein: CSVEVGWASNNEQFF.